These 9 T cell receptor beta chains were sequenced from one sample in a study of CD8 T cells in ankylosing spondylitis (dated by TCRdb to the late 2010s). Libraries were made using 5' RACE. TCRdb shows the sequencer as Illumina HiSeq 2500. TCRdb reanalyzed the raw reads on its own, using fastp at Q25 for trimming and MiXCR for clone calling, and kept in-frame beta chains. Every distinct CDR3 protein forms one entry, paired with its most common genes and DNA. The sample yields roughly 240,000 distinct CDR3 sequences; 30% to 40% were counted once. The biggest ten clones account for around 4% of the sample. The material sequenced was blood, either unsorted or a sorted T cell fraction (not recorded which). These receptors all come from a male donor with ankylosing spondylitis or in good health (not recorded which).

The V call is TRBV12-3 or TRBV12-4, the J call TRBJ2-5; 10 bases fit TRBD2. This CDR3 has 18 amino acids. J was trimmed by 5 bases and V by 4 bases; bases with no gene match: 16. The CDR3 here is CASSSGSSGGSFSETQYF. For the CDR3, the DNA is TGTGCCAGCAGTTCGGGGTCTAGCGGGGGCTCGTTTTCTGAGACCCAGTACTTC.

V gene TRBV20-1 combines with J gene TRBJ1-3, with D possibly being TRBD1 (6 bases). V was trimmed by 0 bases and J by 4 bases, leaving 10 bases between them. This CDR3 contains 14 residues. Germline V CDR1 and CDR2: DFQATT, SNEGSKA (reference sequence). The CDR3 is CSAREGTLGNTIYF. As DNA, the CDR3 is TGCAGTGCTAGAGAGGGGACACTGGGAAACACCATATATTTT.

This clonotype has more than one count but fewer than ten. This chain connects TRBV7-9 to TRBJ2-6; TRBD1 might be the D (6 bases). Germline CDR1 reads SEHNR; CDR2 reads FQNEAQ (reference sequence). CDR3 size: 16 residues. V was clipped by 5 bases and J by 2 bases, with 13 bases between them. The CDR3: CASSLPTGTGANVLTF. The DNA of the CDR3 is TGTGCCAGCAGCCTACCCACAGGGACTGGGGCCAACGTCCTGACTTTC.

This sequence joins TRBV20-1 and TRBJ2-3; the D gene could be TRBD1 or TRBD2 (5 bases each). V was pared by 0 bases and J by 2 bases, with 9 bases between. This CDR3 is built from 14 residues. Germline loops: CDR1 DFQATT, CDR2 SNEGSKA (reference sequence). CDR3 DNA: TGCAGTGCTAGAGATCTTGGGACCACAGATACGCAGTATTTT. Amino acids: CSARDLGTTDTQYF.

This clonotype has more than one count but fewer than ten. V and J are TRBV20-1 and TRBJ2-1; 7 positions agree with TRBD2. V lost 0 bases to trimming and J lost 9 bases; unmatched junction nucleotides: 5. Per germline, CDR1 DFQATT and CDR2 SNEGSKA (reference sequence). CDR3 length: 13 residues. The CDR3 DNA reads as TGCAGTGCTAGAGATCCGACTAGCAGTGAGCAGTTCTTC. It specifies CSARDPTSSEQFF.

The chain links TRBV10-1 to TRBJ2-7; no firm D call. This CDR3 is built from 11 residues. With 10 bases removed from V and 4 bases from J, the gap between germline ends came to 11 bases. Germline-derived CDR1 and CDR2 are WNHNN and SYGVQD (reference sequence). CDR3 DNA: TGCGCCACCCCGGGTGGGTACGAGCAGTACTTC. This translates into CATPGGYEQYF.

The rearrangement links TRBV4-1 to TRBJ2-1; D gene ambiguous. The V end lost 1 base, the J end lost 8 bases, and 15 bases lay between the germline ends. The germline CDR1 and CDR2 sequences are MGHRA and YSYEKL. The CDR3 consists of 15 residues. In DNA, the CDR3 is TGCGCCAGCAGCCAAGGTACTGGGATGGCCGATGAGCAGTTCTTC. Its translation: CASSQGTGMADEQFF.

In this sample, this clonotype turned up a few times. The genes are TRBV20-1 and TRBJ2-3; D call uncertain. The CDR3 is 13 residues long. Germline V gene sequence: CDR1 DFQATT, CDR2 SNEGSKA (reference sequence). Between the trimmed V and J ends, which lost 3 bases and 0 bases, there was a span of 7 bases. CDR3 nucleotides: TGCAGTGCTAGCCTCCCTAGCACAGATACGCAGTATTTT. Its protein is CSASLPSTDTQYF.

The CDR3 spells CASSSGTVINTGELFF. The CDR3 DNA reads as TGTGCCAGCAGCTCTGGGACCGTTATCAACACCGGGGAGCTGTTTTTT. This chain uses TRBV28 with TRBJ2-2; perhaps D is TRBD1 or TRBD2 (5 bases each). Trimming shortened V by 6 bases and J by 2 bases, and 16 bases separated the two germline ends. Germline CDR1 MDHEN, CDR2 SYDVKM. There are 16 residues in the CDR3.